The present TCR beta chain was sequenced within a study of blood T cell repertoires in COVID-19 (dated by TCRdb to the early 2020s). Concerning the study at large: Samples covering the acute and convalescent phases of COVID-19 were provided by collaborators in the United States, Italy and Spain. A de-identified subject ID, COVID-19 status, age in years and sex were almost always included in the sample metadata. Where available, HLA class I and class II types were obtained from metadata supplied by the sample provider rather than from assay-based typing. The repertoires were released in a freely available public database intended as a resource for research on the immune response to SARS-CoV-2. Deeply sampled blood TCRbeta repertoires from subjects exposed to, actively infected with, or recovered from COVID-19 were included in the dataset. The samples were drawn from the first 160 participants of the ongoing ImmuneRACE study and from more than 1,000 subjects provided by 6 global collaborators. The material from the prospective study consisted of cDNA or gDNA derived from T cells, B-cell-depleted T cells, or PBMCs. What the research found in general, with its limitations: The quantity of clinical and demographic metadata differed by source and by participant and was supplied without curation.

TCRbeta CDR3 regions were amplified from genomic DNA by means of the immunoSEQ Assay, a bias-controlled multiplex PCR. Per the authors' processing: The number of nucleated cells in each sample was estimated from the amplification of reference gene primers within the assay. To quantify the absolute abundance of each unique TCRbeta CDR3 rearrangement, sequence reads were collapsed and filtered. For each sample, productive Simpson clonality was calculated by taking the square root of Simpson's diversity index across productive rearrangements. The table comes from immuneACCESS by way of TCRdb, which keeps in-frame sequences with V and J called. Part of the clones is missing from these tables; in studies checked, under half for an unresolved V gene and the rest for unknown reasons. V, J and clone size were drawn from that table, and D and trimming were deduced from the DNA. This sample gives 180,000 or so clones in total; over 80% of them show up just once. The ten largest clones take up 10% to 15% of the sample.

This clone was recorded only once. Its cognate antigen has yet to be identified. No base quality values were provided; no much bigger clone lies one nucleotide off. Participants in the prospective study were aged roughly 18 to 89 years, lived in 24 United States geographic areas, and enrolled through a virtual design. In the prospective study, participants were assigned to cohorts based on the clinical history participants reported in a screening survey and a study questionnaire. ImmuneRACE Cohort 3 recovered participants were defined by two consecutive negative NP/OP PCR tests, healthcare professional clearance, or symptom resolution. In the prospective study, whole blood, serum and a nasopharyngeal or oropharyngeal swab were collected from each participant by mobile phlebotomists. Prospective study participants could optionally give additional blood draws and questionnaires over an approximately two-month period. Prospective study blood samples were shipped either frozen or at room temperature before DNA extraction.

The sequence derives from a woman aged 55-69 years who had recovered from COVID-19. The sequenced material came from PBMCs or T cells enriched from blood (not recorded which).

The CDR3 here reads CASRGGRSGNTIYF. The nucleotides read TGCGCCAGCAGAGGCGGGAGGTCTGGAAACACCATATATTTT. Recombination linked TRBV5-1 to TRBJ1-3, with no confidently assigned D gene. Based on the germline V gene, the CDR1 and CDR2 sequences are SGHRS and YFSETQ. V sheds 5 bases and J sheds 1 base, leaving 10 bases between their ends. From its cysteine to its phenylalanine, the CDR3 spans 14 amino acids. Only the CDR3 DNA stays, 42 bases, in frame from base 1.